This T cell receptor (beta chain) was retrieved from a study of cytomegalovirus exposure and HLA in healthy donors. CDR3 size: 14 residues. Trimming left V 7 bases short and J 0 bases short, with 9 bases between. Germline CDR1 reads LNHDA; CDR2 reads SQIVND (reference sequence). Remarks on this clone: Its antigen is unidentified.

Primers included in the PCR were 60 Vbeta and 13 Jbeta primers. Produced via immunoSEQ multiplex PCR; TCRdb's table is partial and in-frame only. This sample carries 100,000 or so clones, around 70% of them seen once, and the ten largest clones take under 1.5%. Findings of the study overall: Published work reported that the classifier diagnosed cytomegalovirus status with high specificity and sensitivity. Being indistinguishable, some V segments were excluded, TRBV6-2 and TRBV6-3 among them. Later genetic work tied a missense DCLRE1C variant to beta-chain V and J trimming.

This receptor was obtained from a man aged 35 to 55 in good health and CMV-seronegative. The chain carries TRBV19 and TRBJ1-4; unclear D gene. The sequencing input was PBMCs. CDR3 in amino acids: CASTKASTNEKLFF. The DNA of the CDR3 is TGTGCCAGTACCAAAGCCTCAACTAATGAAAAACTGTTTTTT.